The entry below describes one T cell receptor beta chain. The PCR made use of 60 Vbeta and 13 Jbeta primers. Here immunoSEQ multiplex PCR was the method, and the copy in TCRdb shows in-frame clones only, minus some. The data show roughly 99,000 clones, roughly 76% seen once. The sample comes from a study of cytomegalovirus exposure and HLA in healthy donors. Sequencing was done on a sample of PBMCs. The receptor comes from a man younger than 35 in good health and CMV-seronegative.

For the CDR3, the DNA is TGTGCCAGCAGCTTGGACAGGTTTAATTCACCCCTCCACTTT. Translation gives CASSLDRFNSPLHF. J is TRBJ1-6 and V is TRBV5-4; possibly TRBD1 for D (5 bases). CDR3 length: 14 residues. The ends were cut back, 0 bases at V and 6 bases at J, with 7 bases in the middle. Germline-derived CDR1 and CDR2 are SGHNT and YYREEE (reference sequence).